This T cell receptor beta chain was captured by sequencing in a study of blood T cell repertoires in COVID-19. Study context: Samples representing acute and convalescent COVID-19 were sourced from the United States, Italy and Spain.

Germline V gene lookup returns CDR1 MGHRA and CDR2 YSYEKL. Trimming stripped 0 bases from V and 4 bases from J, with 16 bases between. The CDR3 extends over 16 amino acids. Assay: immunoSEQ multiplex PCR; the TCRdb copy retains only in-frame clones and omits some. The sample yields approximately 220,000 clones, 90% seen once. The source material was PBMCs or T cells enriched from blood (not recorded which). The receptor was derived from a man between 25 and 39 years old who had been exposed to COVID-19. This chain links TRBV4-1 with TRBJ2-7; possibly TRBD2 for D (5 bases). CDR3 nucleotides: TGCGCCAGCAGCCAAGATGGCCGGGGATTCCGATACGAGCAGTACTTC. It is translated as CASSQDGRGFRYEQYF.